This TCR beta chain was sequenced during a study of blood T cell repertoires in COVID-19. Study context: Nucleic acid was either cDNA or gDNA, and it came from T cells, B-cell-depleted T cells, or PBMCs.

V was clipped by 3 bases and J by 0 bases, with 8 bases between them. The CDR3 covers 15 residues. The germline V gene has CDR1 LNHDA and CDR2 SQIVND (reference sequence). Per the original methods: By means of reference gene primer amplification, nucleated cell counts were estimated. The assay was immunoSEQ multiplex PCR, and TCRdb's table has in-frame clones only and misses some. V and J calls and clone size are those listed in that table; D and trimming were worked out from the DNA. There are roughly 150,000 clones in the sample; 70% to 90% occur only once, and approximately 6% lies in the top ten. Recovered status in Cohort 3 required two negative PCRs, clearance, or symptom resolution.

This sequence joins TRBV19 and TRBJ1-4; weak D call: TRBD1 (5 bases). The source material was PBMCs or T cells enriched from blood (not recorded which). The TCR originated in a man aged 35 to 55 who had recovered from COVID-19. The CDR3 region is CASSMQGSTNEKLFF. As DNA, the CDR3 is TGTGCCAGTAGTATGCAGGGCTCAACTAATGAAAAACTGTTTTTT. The variable domain in full, completed from reference TRBV19 and TRBJ1-4, reads DGGITQSPKYLFRKEGQNVTLSCEQNLNHDAMYWYRQDPGQGLRLIYYSQIVNDFQKGDIAEGYSVSREKKESFPLTVTSAQKNPTAFYLCASSMQGSTNEKLFFGSGTQLSVL.